These 10 T cell receptor beta chains were all obtained from the same sample, sequenced in a study of vaccination and CD4 T cells after COVID-19. The assay that was used to sequence DNA from cultured CD4+ T cells was the Oncomine TCR Beta short-read assay. TCRdb analysed the PCR reads with MiXCR anew, one entry per CDR3 protein. The table lists about 19,000 distinct CDR3 sequences, approximately 46% of them singletons, with around 6.6% in the top ten. Indicated treatment: approximately nine-day PBMC culture with coronavirus spike peptide pools or control peptides (ViraFEST assay). For these receptors, no antigen is known. The sequencing here drew on CD4+ T cells from blood, cultured in vitro, taken before SARS-CoV-2 vaccination. These receptor sequences come from a human donor who had recovered from COVID-19.

The chain joins TRBV27 to TRBJ1-1; 12 positions agree with TRBD1. The V gene's germline CDR1 is MNHEY and CDR2 SMNVEV (reference sequence). This CDR3 has 17 amino acids. Trimming removed 4 bases from V and 0 bases from J; junction bases left unmatched: 6. Here the CDR3 DNA reads TGTGCCAGCAGTTCGTGGGACAGGGGGCGCATGAACACTGAAGCTTTCTTT. Encoded protein: CASSSWDRGRMNTEAFF.

CDR3 amino acids: CASSQSTGREAFF. In nucleotides, the CDR3 is TGTGCCAGCAGCCAAAGTACAGGGCGAGAAGCTTTCTTT. V gene TRBV4-2 combines with J gene TRBJ1-1; possible D gene TRBD1, 6 bases. The CDR3 covers 13 residues. V lost 2 bases and J lost 8, with 12 bases in between. Germline values: CDR1 LGHNA, CDR2 YNFKEQ.

The genes are TRBV7-2 and TRBJ2-1, with 10 bases lining up with TRBD2. The CDR3 totals 17 residues. Unmatched junction bases numbered 12, after V lost 3 bases and J lost 7 bases. Germline CDR1 reads SGHTA; CDR2 reads FQGNSA. The CDR3 reads CASSFRLAGAGNNEQFF. CDR3 coding DNA: TGTGCCAGCAGCTTTCGTCTAGCGGGAGCAGGGAATAATGAGCAGTTCTTC.

The chain links TRBV7-2 to TRBJ2-1; 10 bases fit TRBD2. The CDR3 runs 15 residues. V gave up 2 bases and J gave up 8 bases; unmatched junction bases: 6. Per germline, CDR1 SGHTA and CDR2 FQGNSA. This CDR3 is CASSLLAGVIYEQFF. In DNA, the CDR3 is TGTGCCAGCAGCTTACTAGCGGGAGTAATTTATGAGCAGTTCTTC.

As regards this clonotype: The junction shows a germline mismatch at one end, possibly a read error. The chain couples TRBV4-1 to TRBJ1-1; D unresolved. The CDR3 has 14 residues. Germline V CDR1 and CDR2: MGHRA, YSYEKL. CDR3: CASSQIPLKTEAFF. CDR3 in DNA: TGCGCCAGCAGCCAAATACCGTTGAAGACTGAAGCTTTCTTT.

The rearrangement uses TRBV6-1 and TRBJ2-4; TRBD1 agrees at 9 bases. The assigned J gene may be wrong: the sequence end matches TRBJ2-5 better. CDR1 is MNHNS, CDR2 SASEGT, per germline. The CDR3 is 13 residues long. The DNA for the CDR3 is TGTGCCAGCAGTCGGGACAGGGTAGAGACCCAGTACTTC. This sequence encodes CASSRDRVETQYF.

The V and J genes are TRBV6-4 and TRBJ2-1, with 8 nucleotides matching TRBD2. The junction had 10 bases not matched to a gene; V was cut back by 4 bases and J by 8 bases. Germline V lookup: CDR1 MRHNA, CDR2 SNTAGT. CDR3 length: 15 residues. CDR3 loop: CASSADGGAGYEQFF. CDR3 DNA sequence: TGTGCCAGCAGTGCGGACGGGGGGGCGGGTTATGAGCAGTTCTTC.

The chain has TRBV4-1 and TRBJ1-2, with no clear D. CDR1 and CDR2 (germline): MGHRA, YSYEKL. The CDR3 extends over 13 amino acids. Trimming removed 0 bases from V and 4 bases from J, with 6 bases in between. CDR3 loop: CASSQEDFYGYTF. CDR3 DNA: TGCGCCAGCAGCCAAGAGGACTTCTATGGCTACACCTTC.

CDR3 nucleotide sequence: TGTGCCAGCAGTCCCGGGACTAGCGGGGGTAATACGCAGTATTTT. Amino acids: CASSPGTSGGNTQYF. V is TRBV12-3 or TRBV12-4 and J is TRBJ2-3; 14 bases are shared with TRBD2. This CDR3 has 15 residues. After removal of 5 bases from V and 7 bases from J, the junction contained 5 bases not matched to a gene.

The V gene is TRBV7-9, the J gene TRBJ2-3; unclear D gene. Deletions cut 5 bases from V and 2 bases from J, with 2 bases between. From germline, CDR1 is SEHNR and CDR2 FQNEAQ (reference sequence). CDR3 size: 11 residues. The CDR3, as DNA: TGTGCCAGCAGCCTCACAGATACGCAGTATTTT. This sequence encodes CASSLTDTQYF.